Following are 18 T cell receptor beta chains from one sample sequenced in a study of T cells after posttransplantation cyclophosphamide. The data were produced by immunoSEQ multiplex PCR, yet TCRdb's version contains in-frame clones alone and is incomplete. Sampling found fewer than 40,000 clones, none seen once. The specimen sequenced was PBMCs. These receptors were obtained from a woman aged 25 to 39 in good health and a related stem cell transplant donor.

At least ten counts were recorded for this clone. The V gene is TRBV7-9, the J gene TRBJ1-2; TRBD1 agrees at 8 bases. Trimming cost V 4 bases and J 2 bases; bases outside gene matches: 3. Germline CDR1 reads SEHNR; CDR2 reads FQNEAQ (reference sequence). CDR3 size: 14 residues. The CDR3: CASSWTGRNYGYTF. The CDR3 nucleotides read TGTGCCAGCAGCTGGACAGGGAGAAACTATGGCTACACCTTC.

This clone was seen a handful of times. The rearrangement links TRBV4-1 to TRBJ2-5; possibly TRBD2 for D (6 bases). The J call may be incorrect, as the DNA end agrees better with TRBJ2-7. In germline, CDR1 is MGHRA, CDR2 YSYEKL. The CDR3 loop spans 16 amino acids. The CDR3 is CASSQDAGSDAYEQYF. In DNA form, the CDR3 reads TGCGCCAGCAGCCAAGATGCGGGATCGGATGCCTACGAGCAGTACTTC.

This chain connects TRBV5-6 to TRBJ2-5; a weak D match, TRBD1 (6 bases). The germline gives CDR1 SGHDT, CDR2 YYEEEE. With 4 bases removed from V and 7 bases from J, the gap between germline ends came to 17 bases. The CDR3 covers 14 residues. The CDR3 spells CASSNRDLVSTQYF. DNA for the CDR3: TGTGCCAGCAGCAACAGGGACCTAGTTTCGACCCAGTACTTC.

The sample holds many counts of this clone. This chain joins TRBV5-4 and TRBJ2-7, with D possibly being TRBD1 (6 bases). The V end was cut by 4 bases, the J end by 1 base, with 12 bases between. Per germline, CDR1 SGHNT and CDR2 YYREEE (reference sequence). CDR3 size: 14 residues. The CDR3 sequence: CASSPDRISYEQYF. The CDR3 region has the DNA TGTGCCAGCAGCCCTGACAGGATTTCCTACGAGCAGTACTTC. The complete variable domain, with remaining parts taken from reference TRBV5-4 and TRBJ2-7, reads ETGVTQSPTHLIKTRGQQVTLRCSSQSGHNTVSWYQQALGQGPQFIFQYYREEENGRGNFPPRFSGLQFPNYSSELNVNALELDDSALYLCASSPDRISYEQYFGPGTRLTVT.

The rearrangement uses TRBV11-2 and TRBJ1-5, with 7 bases matching TRBD1. The CDR3 spans 16 residues. V gave up 1 base and J gave up 3 bases; unmatched junction bases: 6. Germline lookup yields CDR1 SGHAT and CDR2 FQNNGV. The CDR3 is CASSLGKGQANQPQHF. The DNA for the CDR3 is TGTGCCAGCAGCTTAGGTAAAGGACAGGCCAATCAGCCCCAGCATTTT.

This rearrangement joins TRBV9 to TRBJ2-5; 9 positions match TRBD1. The ends lost 1 base at V and 6 bases at J; junction bases unmatched: 10. CDR3 length equals 16 residues. Germline V gene lookup returns CDR1 SGDLS and CDR2 YYNGEE. In DNA, the CDR3 is TGTGCCAGCAGCGTATTTCCGACAGGGGGTATACAGACCCAGTACTTC. Protein product: CASSVFPTGGIQTQYF.

This clone occurred many times. The chain has TRBV2 and TRBJ2-7; 9 bases map to TRBD1. Germline-derived CDR1 and CDR2 are SNHLY and FYNNEI. The CDR3 sequence is 14 residues long. Unmatched junction bases numbered 8, after V lost 6 bases and J lost 5 bases. The CDR3 DNA reads as TGTGCCAGCAGGGGGGACAGGGTCCCCCACGAGCAGTACTTC. This sequence encodes CASRGDRVPHEQYF. Full variable domain (remainder filled in from reference TRBV2 and TRBJ2-7): EPEVTQTPSHQVTQMGQEVILRCVPISNHLYFYWYRQILGQKVEFLVSFYNNEISEKSEIFDDQFSVERPDGSNFTLKIRSTKLEDSAMYFCASRGDRVPHEQYFGPGTRLTVT.

This clone was seen repeatedly, ten times or more. This chain joins TRBV15 and TRBJ2-7; D gene uncertain. The CDR3 is 14 residues long. V lost 0 bases, J lost 2 bases, and 8 bases lay in between. In germline, CDR1 is LNHNV, CDR2 YYDKDF (reference sequence). CDR3 bases: TGTGCCACCAGCAGAGATTTAGGGCCCTACGAGCAGTACTTC. It is translated as CATSRDLGPYEQYF.

This clone was seen many times. The rearrangement links TRBV4-3 to TRBJ1-2; the match to TRBD1 covers 8 bases. This CDR3 is 16 amino acids long. The J segment lost 3 bases and the V segment lost 6 bases, leaving 12 bases of the junction unmatched. Germline V lookup: CDR1 LGHNA, CDR2 YSLEER. The CDR3, as DNA: TGCGCCAGCAGTCACTCAGTTCAGGGGGCCCACTATGGCTACACCTTC. This encodes CASSHSVQGAHYGYTF.

This clone was counted many times. This sequence joins TRBV7-9 and TRBJ1-1; TRBD1 might be the D (5 bases). This CDR3 contains 14 residues. V was shortened by 1 base and J by 1 base, with 7 bases between the two germline ends. CDR1 is SEHNR and CDR2 is FQNEAQ in the germline V gene (reference sequence). The CDR3 nucleotides read TGTGCCAGCAGCTTAGGGGGCGGGAACACTGAAGCTTTCTTT. Residues: CASSLGGGNTEAFF.

This clone was observed many times. The chain employs TRBV5-1 and TRBJ1-4; tentatively, D is TRBD1 (6 bases). Germline CDR1 and CDR2: SGHRS and YFSETQ. This CDR3 is 13 amino acids long. V lost 7 bases and J lost 5, with 12 bases in between. Written as DNA, the CDR3 is TGCGCCAGCCGAAGGCAGGGGAATGAAAAACTGTTTTTT. This encodes CASRRQGNEKLFF.

V and J are TRBV7-9 and TRBJ2-3, with D unclear. The CDR3 covers 12 residues. V lost 4 bases and J lost 4, with 6 bases in between. Germline V gives CDR1 SEHNR, CDR2 FQNEAQ (reference sequence). The DNA of the CDR3 is TGTGCCAGCAGCTCCGTATCAGATACGCAGTATTTT. Translating gives CASSSVSDTQYF.

This clone came up many times. The CDR3 region has the DNA TGTGCCAGCAGCTCACAGGGAGGGGTCACTGAAGCTTTCTTT. Amino acid sequence: CASSSQGGVTEAFF. The V call is TRBV7-9, the J call TRBJ1-1, with a weak D call TRBD1 (6 bases). CDR3 length equals 14 residues. V was trimmed by 4 bases and J by 4 bases, leaving 13 bases between them. The germline CDR1 and CDR2 sequences are SEHNR and FQNEAQ (reference sequence).

This clone was picked up many times. The gene calls are TRBV27 and TRBJ2-5, with 7 bases that match TRBD1. Looked up from germline, CDR1 is MNHEY and CDR2 is SMNVEV (reference sequence). CDR3 size: 16 residues. Trimming took 6 bases from V and 5 from J; bases not matched to a gene: 15. The CDR3 DNA follows: TGTGCCAGCAGCCACTCCGGGACAGAGCCCGGGGAGACCCAGTACTTC. It codes for CASSHSGTEPGETQYF.

The chain uses TRBV25-1 and TRBJ2-5, with TRBD2 as a possible D gene (7 bases). The CDR3 has 16 residues. Germline loops: CDR1 MGHDK, CDR2 SYGVNS. Between the trimmed V and J ends, which lost 7 bases and 1 base, there was a span of 19 bases. The CDR3 is CASKLGGGASQETQYF. In DNA, the CDR3 is TGTGCCAGCAAATTAGGTGGGGGGGCCTCCCAAGAGACCCAGTACTTC.

The chain links TRBV7-9 to TRBJ2-5; D uncertain. With 4 bases removed from V and 7 bases from J, the gap between germline ends came to 10 bases. The CDR3 is 12 residues long. Germline V gene data show CDR1 as SEHNR and CDR2 as FQNEAQ (reference sequence). This CDR3 is CASSWALGTQYF. CDR3 DNA sequence: TGTGCCAGCAGCTGGGCCCTGGGGACCCAGTACTTC.

This clone was seen repeatedly, ten times or more. The genes are TRBV4-2 and TRBJ2-6; D may be TRBD1 (7 bases). V lost 0 bases, J lost 4 bases, and 16 bases lay in between. CDR1 is LGHNA, CDR2 YNFKEQ, per germline. The CDR3 sequence is 18 residues long. CDR3: CASSQDQEGASGANVLTF. CDR3 DNA sequence: TGTGCCAGCAGCCAAGATCAGGAGGGGGCCTCCGGGGCCAACGTCCTGACTTTC.

Many counts were recorded for this clone. The rearrangement joins TRBV12-3 or TRBV12-4 to TRBJ2-7, with TRBD1 matching 9 bases. The CDR3 contains 14 residues. With 3 bases clipped from V and 6 bases from J, the junction kept 6 bases outside the gene matches. The CDR3 loop is CASSLTTGGSEQYF. In DNA form, the CDR3 reads TGTGCCAGCAGTTTGACGACAGGGGGAAGCGAGCAGTACTTC.